Reported below is one T cell receptor beta chain. Germline CDR1 is MNHEY and CDR2 is SVGAGI. This CDR3 has 12 residues. The ends were cut back, 6 bases at V and 8 bases at J, with 13 bases in the middle. Method: immunoSEQ multiplex PCR; TCRdb's copy keeps in-frame clones and lacks some. The sample carries around 100,000 clones, about 86% recorded once. The record originates from a study of blood T cell repertoires in COVID-19. Study details: From T cells, B-cell-depleted T cells, or PBMCs came the material, which was cDNA or gDNA.

Sample: peripheral blood. V and J are TRBV6-5 and TRBJ1-2; D call uncertain. This TCR came from a human donor in a cohort sampled during active COVID-19. The CDR3: CASSATFFGYTF. CDR3 DNA: TGTGCCAGCAGCGCGACATTTTTCGGCTACACCTTC.